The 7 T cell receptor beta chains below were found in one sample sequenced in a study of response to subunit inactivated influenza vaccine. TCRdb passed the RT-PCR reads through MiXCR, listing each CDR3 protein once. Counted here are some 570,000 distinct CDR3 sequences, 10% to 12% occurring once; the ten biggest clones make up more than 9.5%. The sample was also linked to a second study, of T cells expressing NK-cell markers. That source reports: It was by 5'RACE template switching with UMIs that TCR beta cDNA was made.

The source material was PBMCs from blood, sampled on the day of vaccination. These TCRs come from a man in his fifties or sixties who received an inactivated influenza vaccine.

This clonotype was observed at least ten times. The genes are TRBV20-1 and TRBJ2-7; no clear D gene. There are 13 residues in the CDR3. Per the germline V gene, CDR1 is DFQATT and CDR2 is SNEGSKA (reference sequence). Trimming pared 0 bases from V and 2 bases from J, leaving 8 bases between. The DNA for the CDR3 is TGCAGTGCTAGAGATCTGGGAACCTACGAGCAGTACTTC. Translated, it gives CSARDLGTYEQYF.

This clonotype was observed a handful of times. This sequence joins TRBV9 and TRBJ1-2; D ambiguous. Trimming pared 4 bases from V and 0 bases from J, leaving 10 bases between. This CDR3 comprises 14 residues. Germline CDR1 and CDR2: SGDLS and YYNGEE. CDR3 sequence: CASSPPTPNYGYTF. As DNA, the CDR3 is TGTGCCAGCAGCCCTCCTACACCTAACTATGGCTACACCTTC.

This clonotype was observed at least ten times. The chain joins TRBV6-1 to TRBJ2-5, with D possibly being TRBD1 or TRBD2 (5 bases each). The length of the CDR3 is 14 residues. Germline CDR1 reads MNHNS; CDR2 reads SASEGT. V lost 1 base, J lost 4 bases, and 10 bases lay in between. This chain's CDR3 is CASSEVGGGETQYF. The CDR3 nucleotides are TGTGCCAGCAGTGAAGTTGGGGGTGGAGAGACCCAGTACTTC.

CDR3 nucleotides: TGTGCCAGCAGTGATTTACTAGTGGATGAGCAGTTCTTC. Translated: CASSDLLVDEQFF. V gene TRBV2 combines with J gene TRBJ2-1; possible D gene TRBD2, 5 bases. This CDR3 spans 13 amino acids. V shed 3 bases and J shed 8 bases, with 11 bases lying between them. CDR1 is SNHLY and CDR2 is FYNNEI in the germline V gene.

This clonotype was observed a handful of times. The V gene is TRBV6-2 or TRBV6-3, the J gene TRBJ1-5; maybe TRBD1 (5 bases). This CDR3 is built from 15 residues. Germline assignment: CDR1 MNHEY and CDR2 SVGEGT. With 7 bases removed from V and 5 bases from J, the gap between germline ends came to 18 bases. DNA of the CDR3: TGTGCCAGCAACGGGGCAGCTGGCAGCGATCAGCCCCAGCATTTT. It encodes CASNGAAGSDQPQHF.

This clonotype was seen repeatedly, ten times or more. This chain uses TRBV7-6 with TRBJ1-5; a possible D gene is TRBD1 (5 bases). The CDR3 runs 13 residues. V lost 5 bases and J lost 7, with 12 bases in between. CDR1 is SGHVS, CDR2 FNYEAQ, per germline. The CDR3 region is CASSTNQGQPQHF. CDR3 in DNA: TGTGCCAGCAGCACGAACCAGGGCCAGCCCCAGCATTTT.

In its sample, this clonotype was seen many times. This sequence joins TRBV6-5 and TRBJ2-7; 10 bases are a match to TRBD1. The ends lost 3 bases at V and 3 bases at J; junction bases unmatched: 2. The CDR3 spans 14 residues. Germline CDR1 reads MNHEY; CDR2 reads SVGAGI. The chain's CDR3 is CASSYWTGGYEQYF. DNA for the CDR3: TGTGCCAGCAGTTATTGGACAGGGGGCTACGAGCAGTACTTC.